These 5 T cell receptor beta chains were sequenced from one sample in a study of T cell responses to AZD1222 COVID-19 vaccine (dated by TCRdb to the early 2020s). The protocol used for the library was the immunoSEQ multiplex PCR assay. The source is immuneACCESS, and TCRdb retained only in-frame sequences with V and J called. Part of the clones is not carried over; for the studies checked, unresolved V genes explain less than half of this, and the remainder is unexplained. For this sample there are 110,000 to 150,000 clones; about 92% appear just once. The ten largest account for 1.5% to 2% of the sample. The meaning of the sample's time point label: baseline before first vaccination. The sequenced sample was peripheral blood, obtained on day 0 of AZD1222 vaccination. These receptors were obtained from an adult in good health.

V is TRBV20-1 and J is TRBJ1-4, with D possibly TRBD1 on 5 matching bases. The V end lost 3 bases, the J end lost 14 bases, and 13 bases lay between the germline ends. Germline values: CDR1 DFQATT, CDR2 SNEGSKA (reference sequence). CDR3 length: 11 residues. For the CDR3, the DNA is TGCAGTGCTAGGCAAACAGGATTCCTGTTTTTT. Encoded protein: CSARQTGFLFF.

J is TRBJ1-1 and V is TRBV19; 9 nucleotides agree with TRBD1. In germline, CDR1 is LNHDA, CDR2 SQIVND (reference sequence). The CDR3 runs 13 residues. V trimming: 5 bases; J trimming: 7 bases; junction bases outside the gene matches: 5. CDR3 protein: CASSLQGAFEAFF. CDR3 DNA sequence: TGTGCCAGTAGTTTACAGGGGGCTTTTGAAGCTTTCTTT. The full variable domain, completed using reference TRBV19 and TRBJ1-1, is DGGITQSPKYLFRKEGQNVTLSCEQNLNHDAMYWYRQDPGQGLRLIYYSQIVNDFQKGDIAEGYSVSREKKESFPLTVTSAQKNPTAFYLCASSLQGAFEAFFGQGTRLTVV.

The V call is TRBV9, the J call TRBJ2-3, with D hard to call. The germline V and J ends were trimmed by 4 bases and 6 bases, with 18 bases remaining between them. The CDR3 loop spans 15 amino acids. Germline assignment: CDR1 SGDLS and CDR2 YYNGEE. The DNA for the CDR3 is TGTGCCAGCAGCCCCTGGAGTCCCCGGAGCGATACGCAGTATTTT. Its translation is CASSPWSPRSDTQYF.

The chain joins TRBV11-3 to TRBJ2-1; perhaps TRBD2 as D (5 bases). The ends were cut back, 5 bases at V and 4 bases at J, with 15 bases in the middle. CDR1 is SGHNT and CDR2 is YENEEA in the germline V gene. The CDR3 totals 15 residues. The CDR3 DNA follows: TGTGCCAGCAGCCCCGGGGTAGCCTCATACAATGAGCAGTTCTTC. The encoded protein is CASSPGVASYNEQFF.

The V and J genes are TRBV30 and TRBJ1-1; 10 positions agree with TRBD1. Trimming cost V 5 bases and J 3 bases; bases outside gene matches: 9. Germline CDR1 is GTSNPN and CDR2 is SVGIG (reference sequence). The length of the CDR3 is 15 residues. CDR3 protein: CAWSPRDRGDTEAFF. In DNA form, the CDR3 reads TGTGCCTGGTCCCCCCGGGACAGGGGCGACACTGAAGCTTTCTTT.